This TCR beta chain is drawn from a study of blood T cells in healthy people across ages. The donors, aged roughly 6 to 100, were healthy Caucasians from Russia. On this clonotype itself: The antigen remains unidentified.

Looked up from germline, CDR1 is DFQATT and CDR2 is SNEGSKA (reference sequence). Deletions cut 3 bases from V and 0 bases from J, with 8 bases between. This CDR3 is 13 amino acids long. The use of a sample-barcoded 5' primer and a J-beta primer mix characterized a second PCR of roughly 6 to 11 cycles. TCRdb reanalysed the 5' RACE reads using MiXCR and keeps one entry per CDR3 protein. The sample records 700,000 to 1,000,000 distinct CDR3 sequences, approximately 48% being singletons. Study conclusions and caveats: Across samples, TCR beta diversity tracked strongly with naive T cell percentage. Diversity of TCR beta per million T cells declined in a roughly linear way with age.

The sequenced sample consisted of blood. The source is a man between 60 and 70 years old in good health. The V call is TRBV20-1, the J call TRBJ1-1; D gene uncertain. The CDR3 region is CSARPSLNTEAFF. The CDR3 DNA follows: TGCAGTGCTAGGCCCAGCCTGAACACTGAAGCTTTCTTT.